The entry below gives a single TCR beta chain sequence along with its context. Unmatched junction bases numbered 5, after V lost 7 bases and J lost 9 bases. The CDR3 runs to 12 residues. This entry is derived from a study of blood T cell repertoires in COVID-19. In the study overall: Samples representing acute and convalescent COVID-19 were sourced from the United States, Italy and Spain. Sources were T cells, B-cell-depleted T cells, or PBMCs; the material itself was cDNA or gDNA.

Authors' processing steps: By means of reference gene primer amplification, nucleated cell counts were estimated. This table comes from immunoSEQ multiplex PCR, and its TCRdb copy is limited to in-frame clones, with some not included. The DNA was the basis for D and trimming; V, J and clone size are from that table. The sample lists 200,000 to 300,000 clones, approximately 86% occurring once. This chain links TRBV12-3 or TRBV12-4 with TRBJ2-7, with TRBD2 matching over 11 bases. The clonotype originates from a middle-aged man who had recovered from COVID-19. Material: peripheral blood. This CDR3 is CASTPSGRRQYF. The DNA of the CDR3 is TGTGCCAGCACCCCTAGCGGGAGGAGGCAGTACTTC.